The 26 T cell receptor beta chains in this list originate from one sample, sequenced in a study of blood T cell repertoires in COVID-19. Sequencing was performed with immunoSEQ multiplex PCR; in TCRdb, only in-frame clones are kept and a portion is missing. The data hold around 81,000 clones, with about 90% observed a single time. The sequencing input was peripheral blood. All receptors derive from a woman of 80 years or more with acute or convalescent COVID-19.

This chain links TRBV7-3 with TRBJ2-1; the D is unclear. In germline, CDR1 is SGHTA, CDR2 FQGTGA. CDR3 length equals 12 residues. V was cut by 0 bases and J by 10 bases, with 7 bases left in between. Written as DNA, the CDR3 is TGTGCCAGCAGCTTAACAGCATCCGAGCAGTTCTTC. Translated: CASSLTASEQFF. The full variable domain, with the rest looked up from reference TRBV7-3 and TRBJ2-1, is GAGVSQTPSNKVTEKGKYVELRCDPISGHTALYWYRQSLGQGPEFLIYFQGTGAADDSGLPNDRFFAVRPEGSVSTLKIQRTERGDSAVYLCASSLTASEQFFGPGTRLTVL.

The chain combines TRBV5-8 with TRBJ1-2, with D perhaps matching TRBD1 (6 bases). V was cut by 6 bases and J by 5 bases, with 14 bases left in between. The CDR3 spans 13 residues. The germline gives CDR1 SGHTS, CDR2 YDEGEE. CDR3 amino acids: CASITGQRYGYTF. DNA for the CDR3: TGTGCCAGCATTACCGGACAGCGATATGGCTACACCTTC.

The rearrangement links TRBV5-1 to TRBJ2-2, with 12 nucleotides matching TRBD2. The length of the CDR3 is 16 residues. V shed 4 bases, J shed 7 bases, and the junction held 8 bases outside the gene matches. Germline V gene data show CDR1 as SGHRS and CDR2 as YFSETQ. The chain's CDR3 is CASSTSGGPPRGELFF. The CDR3, as DNA: TGCGCCAGCAGCACTAGCGGGGGGCCCCCCCGCGGGGAGCTGTTTTTT.

This chain connects TRBV11-2 to TRBJ1-2; no reliable D call. Trimming stripped 0 bases from V and 7 bases from J, with 12 bases between. CDR3 length: 14 residues. The germline V gene has CDR1 SGHAT and CDR2 FQNNGV. CDR3: CASSLDGHSFGYTF. CDR3 bases: TGTGCCAGCAGCTTAGATGGGCACAGCTTTGGCTACACCTTC.

This chain uses TRBV6-6 with TRBJ2-5; TRBD1 agrees at 9 bases. The CDR3 has 15 residues. The trim removed 6 bases at V and 2 bases at J, leaving 7 bases unmatched. CDR1 is MNHNY and CDR2 is SVGAGI in the germline V gene (reference sequence). The CDR3 region is CASRETGGLQETQYF. The CDR3 DNA reads TGTGCCAGCAGGGAGACAGGGGGATTGCAAGAGACCCAGTACTTC.

The chain combines TRBV11-3 with TRBJ2-1; 7 bases map to TRBD2. Germline V gene sequence: CDR1 SGHNT, CDR2 YENEEA. The CDR3 runs 14 residues. V lost 5 bases, J lost 2 bases, and 3 bases stayed unmatched. CDR3 in amino acids: CASSLGGAYNEQFF. DNA for the CDR3: TGTGCCAGCAGCCTTGGGGGGGCCTACAATGAGCAGTTCTTC. Looking up the rest from reference TRBV11-3 and TRBJ2-1 gives the full variable domain: EAGVVQSPRYKIIEKKQPVAFWCNPISGHNTLYWYLQNLGQGPELLIRYENEEAVDDSQLPKDRFSAERLKGVDSTLKIQPAELGDSAVYLCASSLGGAYNEQFFGPGTRLTVL.

V usage is TRBV5-1 and J usage is TRBJ2-3; the D gene is possibly TRBD2 (6 bases). This CDR3 contains 16 residues. With 5 bases removed from V and 2 bases from J, the gap between germline ends came to 18 bases. Germline CDR1 is SGHRS and CDR2 is YFSETQ. The CDR3, as DNA: TGCGCCAGCAGTAATAGAGCGGGTACAGCCACAGATACGCAGTATTTT. Its translation: CASSNRAGTATDTQYF.

The chain is built from TRBV30 and TRBJ1-1; TRBD1 might be the D (6 bases). This CDR3 contains 16 residues. Per germline, CDR1 GTSNPN and CDR2 SVGIG (reference sequence). The germline V and J ends were trimmed by 1 base and 1 base, with 16 bases remaining between them. The CDR3 DNA follows: TGTGCCTGGAGTGGGGGACCGGGGGGGCAGAACACTGAAGCTTTCTTT. Translated, it gives CAWSGGPGGQNTEAFF.

The chain has TRBV19 and TRBJ2-5; TRBD2 matches at 11 bases. CDR1 and CDR2 from the germline V gene are LNHDA and SQIVND (reference sequence). The CDR3 contains 16 residues. The ends lost 4 bases at V and 2 bases at J; junction bases unmatched: 6. The CDR3 DNA sequence: TGTGCCAGTAGTACTCAGGGACTAGCGGTTCAAGAGACCCAGTACTTC. Protein: CASSTQGLAVQETQYF.

The chain has TRBV6-6 and TRBJ1-3; D gene uncertain. Trimming took off 3 bases at V and 9 bases at J, with 15 bases between the two ends. Germline CDR1 and CDR2: MNHNY and SVGAGI (reference sequence). The CDR3 length is 14 residues. CDR3 sequence reads: CASSYNGEPGTIYF. DNA of the CDR3: TGTGCCAGCAGTTATAACGGGGAACCGGGCACCATATATTTT.

The rearrangement links TRBV2 to TRBJ2-4; D might be TRBD2 (5 bases). The V end was cut by 2 bases, the J end by 0 bases, with 14 bases between. This CDR3 contains 17 residues. Germline CDR1 SNHLY, CDR2 FYNNEI. CDR3 loop: CASSEPKAGLAKNIQYF. The CDR3 DNA reads TGTGCCAGCAGTGAACCCAAAGCAGGACTAGCCAAAAACATTCAGTACTTC.

This clone came up once. This chain joins TRBV5-1 and TRBJ1-4, with D uncertain. V lost 5 bases and J lost 0, with 14 bases in between. The CDR3 totals 16 residues. The V gene's germline CDR1 is SGHRS and CDR2 YFSETQ. CDR3 sequence reads: CASRREATTTNEKLFF. The CDR3 nucleotides are TGCGCCAGCAGGAGGGAGGCGACTACAACTAATGAAAAACTGTTTTTT.

The chain links TRBV19 to TRBJ1-5; 9 bases map to TRBD1. Germline V gene sequence: CDR1 LNHDA, CDR2 SQIVND (reference sequence). The V segment lost 5 bases and the J segment 0 bases; nucleotides outside the gene matches: 11. This CDR3 has 18 amino acids. CDR3 sequence reads: CASSAKRQGGYSNQPQHF. CDR3 bases: TGTGCCAGTAGTGCCAAGCGACAGGGGGGTTATAGCAATCAGCCCCAGCATTTT.

This clone was seen only a few times. The chain combines TRBV7-2 with TRBJ1-3; maybe TRBD1 (5 bases). Trimming stripped 4 bases from V and 1 base from J, with 8 bases between. Germline-derived CDR1 and CDR2 are SGHTA and FQGNSA. This CDR3 is 14 amino acids long. Written as DNA, the CDR3 is TGTGCCAGCAGCTCCCCAGGGTCTGGAAACACCATATATTTT. It translates to CASSSPGSGNTIYF.

The V gene is TRBV18, the J gene TRBJ1-1; 7 bases agree with TRBD1. The CDR3 extends over 17 amino acids. J was trimmed by 3 bases and V by 3 bases; bases with no gene match: 13. Germline V gene data show CDR1 as KGHSH and CDR2 as LQKENI. Here the CDR3 reads CASSPTADTQGDTEAFF. DNA of the CDR3: TGTGCCAGCTCACCCACCGCGGACACGCAGGGGGACACTGAAGCTTTCTTT.

This chain links TRBV19 with TRBJ1-2; weak D call: TRBD1 (6 bases). This CDR3 is built from 13 residues. Trimming removed 7 bases from V and 8 bases from J, with 17 bases in between. Germline lookup yields CDR1 LNHDA and CDR2 SQIVND (reference sequence). The CDR3 reads CASTMVQGRGYTF. In nucleotides, the CDR3 is TGTGCCAGTACTATGGTACAGGGACGCGGCTACACCTTC.

The rearrangement uses TRBV2 and TRBJ1-2; tentatively, D is TRBD1 (6 bases). V gave up 6 bases and J gave up 0 bases, with 14 bases separating them. This CDR3 region has 15 residues. From germline, CDR1 is SNHLY and CDR2 FYNNEI. CDR3 sequence: CASRGDTLPNYGYTF. In nucleotides, the CDR3 is TGTGCCAGCAGGGGGGACACATTACCTAACTATGGCTACACCTTC.

This chain joins TRBV5-1 and TRBJ2-7; tentative D call: TRBD2 (5 bases). The CDR3 loop spans 12 amino acids. Germline V gene sequence: CDR1 SGHRS, CDR2 YFSETQ. Trimming cost V 5 bases and J 4 bases, with 10 bases left between them. The CDR3 sequence is CASRSGQYEQYF. The CDR3 DNA reads as TGCGCCAGCAGGAGCGGCCAATACGAGCAGTACTTC. The full variable domain, in which reference TRBV5-1 and TRBJ2-7 provide the parts outside the CDR3, is KAGVTQTPRYLIKTRGQQVTLSCSPISGHRSVSWYQQTPGQGLQFLFEYFSETQRNKGNFPGRFSGRQFSNSRSEMNVSTLELGDSALYLCASRSGQYEQYFGPGTRLTVT.

This clone is a singleton in its sample. This chain connects TRBV3-1 (or the pseudogene TRBV3-2) to TRBJ1-1, with D unclear. Trimming pared 1 base from V and 10 bases from J, leaving 13 bases between. This CDR3 contains 13 residues. CDR1 LGHDT and CDR2 YNNKEL come from the germline V gene (reference sequence). CDR3 in amino acids: CASSQVISRGAFF. The DNA of the CDR3 is TGTGCCAGCAGCCAAGTGATCTCCCGGGGAGCTTTCTTT.

The V gene is TRBV10-3, the J gene TRBJ1-2; a weak D match, TRBD1 (6 bases). V lost 6 bases to trimming and J lost 13 bases, with 15 bases between them. This CDR3 region has 11 residues. Looked up from germline, CDR1 is ENHRY and CDR2 is SYGVKD. CDR3 bases: TGTGCCATCAGCGAGGGGGAGGTGAGCACCTTC. It yields the protein CAISEGEVSTF.

The rearrangement joins TRBV7-3 to TRBJ2-3; 10 positions agree with TRBD2. The CDR3 totals 15 residues. V gave up 5 bases and J gave up 5 bases; unmatched junction bases: 7. Germline CDR1 SGHTA, CDR2 FQGTGA. CDR3 in amino acids: CASSRAGGPKDTQYF. The CDR3 DNA sequence: TGTGCCAGCAGCCGAGCGGGAGGGCCTAAAGATACGCAGTATTTT.

In this sample, this clone turned up once. The V gene is TRBV7-2, the J gene TRBJ2-7; D is uncertain. Trimming left V 1 base short and J 3 bases short, with 10 bases between. The germline V gene encodes CDR1 SGHTA and CDR2 FQGNSA. This CDR3 has 14 amino acids. As DNA, the CDR3 is TGTGCCAGCAGCTTAGTGGGCCTATTCTACGAGCAGTACTTC. This encodes CASSLVGLFYEQYF.

The chain joins TRBV2 to TRBJ2-5; TRBD1 matches 11 bases. The trim removed 6 bases at V and 1 base at J, leaving 4 bases unmatched. Per the germline V gene, CDR1 is SNHLY and CDR2 is FYNNEI. This CDR3 has 15 amino acids. CDR3 loop: CASSRDRGFQETQYF. In nucleotides, the CDR3 is TGTGCCAGCAGCCGGGACAGGGGGTTCCAAGAGACCCAGTACTTC.

Written as DNA, the CDR3 is TGTGCCAGCAGCCCACGGGGGGCTTACAATGAGCAGTTCTTC. It encodes CASSPRGAYNEQFF. V is TRBV13 and J is TRBJ2-1; tentative D call: TRBD2 (7 bases). In germline, CDR1 is PRHDT, CDR2 FYEKMQ (reference sequence). The CDR3 runs 14 residues. Trimming removed 5 bases from V and 4 bases from J, with 12 bases in between. Full variable domain (outside the CDR3, taken from reference TRBV13 and TRBJ2-1): AAGVIQSPRHLIKEKRETATLKCYPIPRHDTVYWYQQGPGQDPQFLISFYEKMQSDKGSIPDRFSAQQFSDYHSELNMSSLELGDSALYFCASSPRGAYNEQFFGPGTRLTVL.

A word on this clone: Within the sample, other DNA sequences also encode this same CDR3. The chain combines TRBV3-1 (or the pseudogene TRBV3-2) with TRBJ1-1, with TRBD1 identical over 7 bases. V was pared by 1 base and J by 5 bases, with 4 bases of the junction left unmatched. Germline CDR1 and CDR2: LGHDT and YNNKEL (reference sequence). CDR3 length: 14 amino acids. Here the CDR3 DNA reads TGTGCCAGCAGCCAAGGACAGGGAGGAACTGAAGCTTTCTTT. This translates into CASSQGQGGTEAFF.

The V gene is TRBV10-3, the J gene TRBJ2-1; 7 bases are shared with TRBD2. The CDR3 has 14 amino acids. In germline, CDR1 is ENHRY, CDR2 SYGVKD. The junction had 8 bases not matched to a gene; V was cut back by 7 bases and J by 5 bases. In nucleotides, the CDR3 is TGTGCCATCAAGGGAGGGGCCTATAACAATGAGCAGTTCTTC. It is translated as CAIKGGAYNNEQFF.